This T cell receptor beta chain derives from a study of blood T cell repertoires in COVID-19. Study context: In each case, the material was cDNA or gDNA derived from T cells, B-cell-depleted T cells, or PBMCs.

Original data processing: Amplification of reference gene primers provided the estimated nucleated cell counts. Repertoires were generated with immunoSEQ multiplex PCR, while TCRdb's copy carries only in-frame clones and drops some. The V and J calls and clone size come from that table; D and trimming were worked out from the DNA. The sample consists of 100,000 to 150,000 clones, 80% of them appearing once. CDR1 MDHEN and CDR2 SYDVKM come from the germline V gene. V lost 3 bases, J lost 4 bases, and 5 bases lay in between. The CDR3 covers 12 residues. This chain links TRBV28 with TRBJ2-3; the D is unclear. This clonotype was sampled from a man in his 60s with active or convalescent COVID-19. Sequenced input: peripheral blood. CDR3 residues: CASSFLADTQYF. As DNA, the CDR3 is TGTGCCAGCAGTTTTTTAGCAGATACGCAGTATTTT.